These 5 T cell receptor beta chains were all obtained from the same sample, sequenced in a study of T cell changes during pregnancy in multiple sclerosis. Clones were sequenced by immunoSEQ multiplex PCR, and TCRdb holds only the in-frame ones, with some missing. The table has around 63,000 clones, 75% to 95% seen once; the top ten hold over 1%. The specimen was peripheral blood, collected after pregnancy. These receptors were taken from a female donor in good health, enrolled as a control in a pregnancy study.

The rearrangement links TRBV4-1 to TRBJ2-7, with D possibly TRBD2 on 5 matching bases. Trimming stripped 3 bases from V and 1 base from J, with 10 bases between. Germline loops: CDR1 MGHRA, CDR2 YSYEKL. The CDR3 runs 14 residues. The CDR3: CASSQTGSSYEQYF. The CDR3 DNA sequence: TGCGCCAGCAGCCAGACGGGATCTTCCTACGAGCAGTACTTC.

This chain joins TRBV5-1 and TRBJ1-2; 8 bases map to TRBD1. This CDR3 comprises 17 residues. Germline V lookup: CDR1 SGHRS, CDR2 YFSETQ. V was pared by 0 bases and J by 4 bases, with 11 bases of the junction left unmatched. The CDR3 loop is CASSLAPGGEVLYGYTF. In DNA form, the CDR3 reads TGCGCCAGCAGCTTGGCGCCAGGGGGCGAGGTACTCTATGGCTACACCTTC.

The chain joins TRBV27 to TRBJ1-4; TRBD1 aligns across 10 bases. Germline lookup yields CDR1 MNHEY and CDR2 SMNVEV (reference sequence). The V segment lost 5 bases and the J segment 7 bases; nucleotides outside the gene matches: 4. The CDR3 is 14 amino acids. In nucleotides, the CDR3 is TGTGCCAGCAGTCGGGACAGGGGTGGTGAAAAACTGTTTTTT. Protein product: CASSRDRGGEKLFF. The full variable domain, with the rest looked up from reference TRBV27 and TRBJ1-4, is EAQVTQNPRYLITVTGKKLTVTCSQNMNHEYMSWYRQDPGLGLRQIYYSMNVEVTDKGDVPEGYKVSRKEKRNFPLILESPSPNQTSLYFCASSRDRGGEKLFFGSGTQLSVL.

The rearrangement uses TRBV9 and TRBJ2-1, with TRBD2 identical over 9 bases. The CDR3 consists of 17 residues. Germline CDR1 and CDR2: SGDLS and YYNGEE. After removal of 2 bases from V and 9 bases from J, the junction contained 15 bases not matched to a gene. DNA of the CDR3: TGTGCCAGCAGCGTCCCAGTAGCCAGCGGGGGGTGGGGTGAGCAGTTCTTC. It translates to CASSVPVASGGWGEQFF.

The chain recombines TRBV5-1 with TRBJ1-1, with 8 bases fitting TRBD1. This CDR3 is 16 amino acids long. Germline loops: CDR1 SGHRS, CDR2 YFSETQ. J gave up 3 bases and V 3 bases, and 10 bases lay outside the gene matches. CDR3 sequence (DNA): TGCGCCAGCAGCTGGGGGGACAGGCTACCGGACACTGAAGCTTTCTTT. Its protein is CASSWGDRLPDTEAFF.